The 10 T cell receptor beta chains below all came from one sample that was sequenced in a study of OX40 agonist ivuxolimab in advanced cancers. Repertoires were generated with immunoSEQ multiplex PCR, while TCRdb's copy carries only in-frame clones and drops some. The table records tens of thousands of clones, roughly 80% of them present only once. The source was CD4+ or CD8+ T cells sorted from blood, collected in a trial of the OX40 agonist ivuxolimab. The receptors here all came from an adult with an advanced solid tumor such as melanoma, head and neck, liver or kidney cancer.

This chain uses TRBV30 with TRBJ1-4; 9 nucleotides agree with TRBD1. Germline V gene data show CDR1 as GTSNPN and CDR2 as SVGIG (reference sequence). The V gene end was trimmed by 4 bases and the J gene end by 0 bases; junction bases not matched to a gene: 3. The CDR3 has 15 residues. The DNA for the CDR3 is TGTGCCTGGAATAGGGACAGGGCAACTAATGAAAAACTGTTTTTT. The encoded protein is CAWNRDRATNEKLFF.

The table lists this clone with a count of one. V is TRBV9 and J is TRBJ1-2; D may be TRBD1 (6 bases). Trimming removed 4 bases from V and 3 bases from J, with 22 bases in between. This CDR3 is built from 17 residues. In germline, CDR1 is SGDLS, CDR2 YYNGEE. The CDR3 reads CASSHKVRGQVYYGYTF. The CDR3 nucleotides read TGTGCCAGCAGCCACAAGGTGCGGGGGCAAGTTTACTATGGCTACACCTTC.

The V call is TRBV12-5, the J call TRBJ2-7; D perhaps matches TRBD2 (6 bases). CDR1 and CDR2 from the germline V gene are LGHNT and FRNRAP. V lost 2 bases and J lost 4, with 12 bases in between. The CDR3 has 14 residues. The CDR3, as DNA: TGTGCTAGTGGTTTGAGGGGAGGACTATACGAGCAGTACTTC. It translates to CASGLRGGLYEQYF.

This chain connects TRBV4-3 to TRBJ2-1; 7 bases line up with TRBD1. The CDR3 sequence is 16 residues long. From germline, CDR1 is LGHNA and CDR2 YSLEER. V shed 1 base and J 4 bases; nucleotides not matched to a gene: 7. The CDR3 DNA is TGCGCCAGCAGCCAAGGTATCGGACAGGCTTACAATGAGCAGTTCTTC. As protein: CASSQGIGQAYNEQFF.

The V and J genes are TRBV19 and TRBJ1-2; 12 nucleotides line up with TRBD1. Germline loops: CDR1 LNHDA, CDR2 SQIVND (reference sequence). This CDR3 contains 17 residues. After removal of 5 bases from V and 2 bases from J, the junction contained 9 bases not matched to a gene. For the CDR3, the DNA is TGTGCCAGTAGTGACCCGTCGGGACAGGGGGCGAACTATGGCTACACCTTC. Its translation is CASSDPSGQGANYGYTF.

The chain carries TRBV4-3 and TRBJ1-1, with D perhaps TRBD1 (5 bases). This CDR3 contains 14 residues. V shed 0 bases and J shed 6 bases, with 11 bases lying between them. Looked up from germline, CDR1 is LGHNA and CDR2 is YSLEER. CDR3 residues: CASSQDRRAAEAFF. The CDR3 coding sequence is TGCGCCAGCAGCCAAGATCGCAGGGCGGCTGAAGCTTTCTTT.

This sequence joins TRBV7-9 and TRBJ2-1; no firm D call. Trimming left V 5 bases short and J 3 bases short, with 11 bases between. CDR3 length: 14 amino acids. In germline, CDR1 is SEHNR, CDR2 FQNEAQ (reference sequence). CDR3 residues: CASSPTTGYNEQFF. For the CDR3, the DNA is TGTGCCAGCAGCCCAACCACCGGCTACAATGAGCAGTTCTTC.

In this sample, this clone turned up a few times. This chain uses TRBV5-1 with TRBJ1-1; D is unclear. Germline CDR1 reads SGHRS; CDR2 reads YFSETQ. The CDR3 totals 12 residues. V dropped 5 bases and J dropped 5 bases, with 10 bases sitting between them. For the CDR3, the DNA is TGCGCCAGCAGATTTTCCGGGACTGAAGCTTTCTTT. Protein product: CASRFSGTEAFF.

The gene calls are TRBV11-2 and TRBJ1-1; D perhaps matches TRBD1 (5 bases). Germline assignment: CDR1 SGHAT and CDR2 FQNNGV. V lost 2 bases and J lost 1, with 11 bases in between. This CDR3 is built from 15 residues. The CDR3 region is CASSLWQGPNTEAFF. The CDR3 coding sequence is TGTGCCAGCAGCTTATGGCAGGGACCGAACACTGAAGCTTTCTTT.

This clone was detected only once. Other DNA sequences from this sample encode an identical CDR3 as well. This chain connects TRBV18 to TRBJ1-1; D gene unclear. This CDR3 has 13 amino acids. Trimming stripped 3 bases from V and 1 base from J, with 6 bases between. Germline loops: CDR1 KGHSH, CDR2 LQKENI. CDR3 nucleotide sequence: TGTGCCAGCTCACCGGGCAGGAACACTGAAGCTTTCTTT. This encodes CASSPGRNTEAFF.